This T cell receptor (beta chain) was retrieved from a study of shared T cell receptors in the human thymus. The CDR3 has 20 amino acids. Unmatched junction bases numbered 16, after V lost 3 bases and J lost 3 bases. Per the germline V gene, CDR1 is LNHNV and CDR2 is YYDKDF (reference sequence). Libraries were prepared by immunoSEQ multiplex PCR; TCRdb keeps only in-frame clonotypes and omits some of them. This table holds around 730,000 clones, around 85% found once. Separately, the same data were catalogued under a study of human thymus T cells. That source adds: Resections obtained during corrective heart surgery supplied the thymus tissue.

The sequence came from a girl less than two years old with a congenital heart defect. The genes are TRBV15 and TRBJ2-2; 10 bases agree with TRBD2. The sample consisted of thymocytes. The CDR3 here is CATSSRIAGGRSLHTGELFF. The CDR3 nucleotides are TGTGCCACCAGCAGTCGGATAGCGGGGGGCCGTTCCTTGCACACCGGGGAGCTGTTTTTT.